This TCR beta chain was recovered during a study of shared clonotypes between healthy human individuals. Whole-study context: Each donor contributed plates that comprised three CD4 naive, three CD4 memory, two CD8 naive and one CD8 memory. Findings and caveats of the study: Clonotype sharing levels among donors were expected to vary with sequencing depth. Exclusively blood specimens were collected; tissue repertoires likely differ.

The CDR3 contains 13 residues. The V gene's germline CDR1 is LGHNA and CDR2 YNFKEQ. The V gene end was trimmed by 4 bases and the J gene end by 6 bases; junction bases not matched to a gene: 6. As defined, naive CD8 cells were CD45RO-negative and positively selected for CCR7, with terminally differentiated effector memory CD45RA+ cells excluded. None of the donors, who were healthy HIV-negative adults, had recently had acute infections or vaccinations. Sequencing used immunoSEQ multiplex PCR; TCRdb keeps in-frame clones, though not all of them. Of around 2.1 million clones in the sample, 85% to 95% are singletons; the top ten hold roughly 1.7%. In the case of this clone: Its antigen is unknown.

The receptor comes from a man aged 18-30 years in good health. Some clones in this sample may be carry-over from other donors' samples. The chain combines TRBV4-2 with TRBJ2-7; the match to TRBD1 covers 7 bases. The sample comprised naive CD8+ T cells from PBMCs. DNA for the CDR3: TGTGCCAGCAGCCCCACTCAGGGGGTCGAGCAGTACTTC. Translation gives CASSPTQGVEQYF.